Sequencing of this T cell receptor beta chain was carried out in a study of vaccination and CD4 T cells after COVID-19. Across the study: Convalescent cases comprised several mild and one severe, all SARS-CoV-2 positive by nasal swab PCR. Study-wide results and limits: The median count of SARS-CoV-2-reactive clonotypes rose from around 21 to 38, not significantly.

TCRdb ran MiXCR on the PCR reads and lists one entry per CDR3 protein. The sample yields some 21,000 distinct CDR3 sequences, roughly 62% seen once. Germline V gene sequence: CDR1 MDHEN, CDR2 SYDVKM. Trimming shortened V by 2 bases and J by 6 bases, and 14 bases separated the two germline ends. CDR3 length: 16 residues. As regards this clonotype: What it binds is not known.

Dates of PCR positivity, March to December 2020, preceded the US Alpha, Beta and Delta variants. The sequence derives from a human donor who had recovered from COVID-19. J is TRBJ1-6 and V is TRBV28; TRBD1 is a possible D gene (6 bases). Sequences were derived from CD4+ T cells from blood, sampled before SARS-CoV-2 vaccination. The CDR3 bases are TGTGCCAGCAGTTTACTTACAGGGTTAAGTAATTCACCCCTCCACTTT. It codes for CASSLLTGLSNSPLHF.